The clone carrying this TCR beta chain has at least ten counts. Its antigen is not known. One junction end disagrees with the germline gene, perhaps due to a read error. Sequencing ends 3 residues short of the CDR3 end; the germline J gene provides the rest. This sample is part of a study of T cell clonality in common variable immunodeficiency. Study-level results: Fewer deletions and N-nucleotide insertions were reportedly seen in common variable immunodeficiency TCR beta sequences. Patient heterogeneity in the CVID cohort limited correlations between repertoire features and clinical complications. Compared with healthy controls, CVID subjects showed increased TCRbeta clonality, mostly in about a third.

The method was immunoSEQ multiplex PCR; TCRdb's version includes in-frame clones alone and lacks a portion of them. In total the sample includes roughly 52,000 clones, none of them seen once. Caucasian heritage predominated among both patients and controls. CDR1 and CDR2 (germline): SSHAT, FNYEAQ (reference sequence). There are 13 residues in the CDR3. The sequenced material came from peripheral blood mononuclear cells. The V and J genes are TRBV7-7 and TRBJ2-1; D possibly corresponds to TRBD2 (6 bases). The clonotype was recovered from a person aged 18 to 70 in good health. CDR3 bases read: TGTGCTAGCAGCTCGGGACTTCTCGGTGAG. Residues: CASSSGLLGE. From start to end, the CDR3 is CASSSGLLGEQFF.